One sample yielded the 23 T cell receptor beta chains listed below, sequenced in a study of blood T cell repertoires in COVID-19. Using immunoSEQ multiplex PCR, the repertoire was profiled, and TCRdb retains in-frame clones only, with some absent. Counted here are roughly 350,000 clones, almost 90% occurring once; the ten biggest clones make up approximately 7.3%. Sequencing was carried out using peripheral blood. These receptors were taken from a woman in her seventies with COVID-19, enrolled during active disease.

The chain is built from TRBV7-2 and TRBJ2-1; 12 nucleotides match TRBD2. Germline V gene sequence: CDR1 SGHTA, CDR2 FQGNSA. The CDR3 sequence is 14 residues long. V was pared by 5 bases and J by 6 bases, with 2 bases of the junction left unmatched. The CDR3 nucleotides are TGTGCCAGCAGCGGACTAGCGGGGTCCAATGAGCAGTTCTTC. It translates to CASSGLAGSNEQFF.

This sequence joins TRBV11-2 and TRBJ2-3; TRBD2 aligns across 13 bases. The CDR3 loop spans 15 amino acids. V shed 8 bases and J 6 bases; nucleotides not matched to a gene: 8. Germline-derived CDR1 and CDR2 are SGHAT and FQNNGV. Here the CDR3 reads CASDRLAGGYDTQYF. CDR3 nucleotide sequence: TGTGCCAGCGATCGACTAGCGGGGGGTTACGATACGCAGTATTTT.

The chain is built from TRBV5-1 and TRBJ1-2; no clear D gene. Trimming shortened V by 0 bases and J by 4 bases, and 10 bases separated the two germline ends. Germline-derived CDR1 and CDR2 are SGHRS and YFSETQ. The CDR3 is 14 residues long. The CDR3 spells CASSLGSGVYGYTF. CDR3 in DNA: TGCGCCAGCAGCTTGGGGTCCGGGGTCTATGGCTACACCTTC.

The rearrangement links TRBV9 to TRBJ1-2, with D tentatively TRBD1 (6 bases). The germline V and J ends were trimmed by 4 bases and 5 bases, with 12 bases remaining between them. This CDR3 spans 13 amino acids. Germline V CDR1 and CDR2: SGDLS, YYNGEE. The CDR3 sequence is CASSPDRRYGYTF. The CDR3 DNA is TGTGCCAGCAGCCCCGACAGGAGGTATGGCTACACCTTC.

The chain carries TRBV24-1 and TRBJ2-7, with 9 bases lining up with TRBD1. CDR1 and CDR2 (germline): KGHDR, SFDVKD. V lost 4 bases and J lost 5; bases outside the gene matches: 2. The CDR3 runs to 13 residues. In DNA form, the CDR3 reads TGTGCCACCAGTGAACAGGGGGCAAACGAGCAGTACTTC. As protein: CATSEQGANEQYF.

The chain couples TRBV24-1 to TRBJ2-1, with 7 bases that match TRBD2. The CDR3 consists of 18 residues. V dropped 3 bases and J dropped 4; count of bases not matched to a gene: 14. Germline CDR1 and CDR2: KGHDR and SFDVKD. The DNA for the CDR3 is TGTGCCACCAGTGATCCTACGACTAGCTTGGACCCTTACAATGAGCAGTTCTTC. Protein product: CATSDPTTSLDPYNEQFF.

This chain links TRBV7-2 with TRBJ2-7, with 7 positions matching TRBD2. Germline lookup yields CDR1 SGHTA and CDR2 FQGNSA. The CDR3 runs 15 residues. Unmatched junction bases numbered 3, after V lost 1 base and J lost 0 bases. The CDR3 loop is CASSLEAGYSYEQYF. The CDR3 bases are TGTGCCAGCAGCTTAGAAGCGGGGTACTCCTACGAGCAGTACTTC. Variable domain in full (rest from reference TRBV7-2 and TRBJ2-7): GAGVSQSPSNKVTEKGKDVELRCDPISGHTALYWYRQSLGQGLEFLIYFQGNSAPDKSGLPSDRFSAERTGGSVSTLTIQRTQQEDSAVYLCASSLEAGYSYEQYFGPGTRLTVT.

The gene calls are TRBV5-8 and TRBJ1-1, with D tentatively TRBD1 (5 bases). The CDR3 has 15 amino acids. Germline assignment: CDR1 SGHTS and CDR2 YDEGEE. Deletions cut 3 bases from V and 4 bases from J, with 16 bases between. CDR3 coding DNA: TGTGCCAGCAGCTCGGGACTTGCATGGGGCACTGAAGCTTTCTTT. This encodes CASSSGLAWGTEAFF.

Regarding this clone: This sample also contains other DNA sequences that code for the same CDR3. The chain links TRBV19 to TRBJ1-2; D ambiguous. The CDR3 is 12 residues long. V was shortened by 1 base and J by 6 bases, with 6 bases between the two germline ends. Germline V lookup: CDR1 LNHDA, CDR2 SQIVND (reference sequence). The CDR3 nucleotides are TGTGCCAGTAGTATAGGGCAGAATGGCTACACCTTC. Residues: CASSIGQNGYTF.

This clone turned up a few times. The gene calls are TRBV9 and TRBJ1-1, with a weak D call TRBD1 (5 bases). There are 14 residues in the CDR3. Germline V gene sequence: CDR1 SGDLS, CDR2 YYNGEE. The V end lost 4 bases, the J end lost 8 bases, and 18 bases lay between the germline ends. CDR3 coding DNA: TGTGCCAGCAGCTTAGACGGGGGTGGAGAGGAAGCTTTCTTT. Its protein product is CASSLDGGGEEAFF. The full variable domain, rest sourced from reference TRBV9 and TRBJ1-1, is DSGVTQTPKHLITATGQRVTLRCSPRSGDLSVYWYQQSLDQGLQFLIQYYNGEERAKGNILERFSAQQFPDLHSELNLSSLELGDSALYFCASSLDGGGEEAFFGQGTRLTVV.

The V call is TRBV6-5, the J call TRBJ1-3, with D perhaps matching TRBD1 (5 bases). V lost 2 bases and J 7 bases, leaving 9 bases between the germline ends. Germline V gene data show CDR1 as MNHEY and CDR2 as SVGAGI. CDR3 size: 13 residues. CDR3 region: CASSYGAGNTIYF. CDR3 coding DNA: TGTGCCAGCAGTTACGGGGCCGGGAACACCATATATTTT.

The chain links TRBV5-6 to TRBJ2-1; 10 nucleotides align to TRBD2. The CDR3 is 16 residues long. The junction had 8 bases not matched to a gene; V was cut back by 2 bases and J by 6 bases. CDR1 is SGHDT and CDR2 is YYEEEE in the germline V gene. The CDR3 is CASSFKVLAGANEQFF. CDR3 DNA sequence: TGTGCCAGCAGCTTTAAGGTCCTAGCGGGGGCCAATGAGCAGTTCTTC.

In DNA, the CDR3 is TGTGCCAGCAGTTCTGTTTCTTTGACAGGCCGAAGCTCCTACGAGCAGTACTTC. Encoded protein: CASSSVSLTGRSSYEQYF. This chain links TRBV7-9 with TRBJ2-7; possibly TRBD1 for D (6 bases). The CDR3 spans 18 residues. From germline, CDR1 is SEHNR and CDR2 FQNEAQ (reference sequence). V lost 6 bases to trimming and J lost 0 bases, with 24 bases between them.

CDR3 in amino acids: CASRPDAGNYGYTF. In DNA form, the CDR3 reads TGTGCCAGCAGACCGGACGCGGGGAACTATGGCTACACCTTC. The V and J genes are TRBV27 and TRBJ1-2; unclear D gene. Germline CDR1 and CDR2: MNHEY and SMNVEV (reference sequence). The CDR3 runs 14 residues. Trimming pared 6 bases from V and 2 bases from J, leaving 13 bases between.

This chain connects TRBV9 to TRBJ2-5; TRBD2 might be the D (7 bases). V was shortened by 0 bases and J by 4 bases, with 16 bases between the two germline ends. There are 16 residues in the CDR3. Germline V CDR1 and CDR2: SGDLS, YYNGEE. In DNA form, the CDR3 reads TGTGCCAGCAGCGTAGGTGGTGGGGGGGCCAGAGAGACCCAGTACTTC. This gives the protein CASSVGGGGARETQYF.

J is TRBJ1-4 and V is TRBV15, with D possibly matching TRBD1 (5 bases). Germline V gives CDR1 LNHNV, CDR2 YYDKDF (reference sequence). CDR3 length: 18 amino acids. V was clipped by 1 base and J by 2 bases, with 17 bases between them. The CDR3 region is CATSRAAGQVATNEKLFF. As DNA, the CDR3 is TGTGCCACCAGCAGAGCGGCAGGGCAGGTCGCCACTAATGAAAAACTGTTTTTT.

V gene TRBV5-4 combines with J gene TRBJ1-3; 9 bases fit TRBD1. V trimming: 3 bases; J trimming: 8 bases; junction bases outside the gene matches: 3. Germline CDR1 SGHNT, CDR2 YYREEE (reference sequence). This CDR3 spans 13 amino acids. The CDR3 loop is CASSYDRGDTIYF. The CDR3 nucleotides read TGTGCCAGCAGCTACGACAGGGGGGACACCATATATTTT.

J is TRBJ1-1 and V is TRBV5-5; no definite D call. The V gene's germline CDR1 is SGHKS and CDR2 YYEKEE (reference sequence). The CDR3 runs to 16 residues. V lost 0 bases to trimming and J lost 4 bases, with 16 bases between them. CDR3 amino acids: CASSLVEGLWSTEAFF. The CDR3 bases are TGTGCCAGCAGCTTGGTGGAGGGCCTCTGGAGCACTGAAGCTTTCTTT. Full variable domain (rest looked up from reference TRBV5-5 and TRBJ1-1): DAGVTQSPTHLIKTRGQQVTLRCSPISGHKSVSWYQQVLGQGPQFIFQYYEKEERGRGNFPDRFSARQFPNYSSELNVNALLLGDSALYLCASSLVEGLWSTEAFFGQGTRLTVV.

CDR3 protein: CASSITGDHGYTF. The CDR3 DNA sequence: TGTGCCAGTAGTATTACAGGGGACCATGGCTACACCTTC. The J gene is TRBJ1-2, the V gene TRBV19, with TRBD1 matching over 7 bases. V lost 3 bases to trimming and J lost 6 bases; unmatched junction nucleotides: 4. Germline V gene lookup returns CDR1 LNHDA and CDR2 SQIVND (reference sequence). CDR3 length: 13 residues.

The chain has TRBV29-1 and TRBJ1-2, with D unresolved. Trimming took 7 bases from V and 2 from J, leaving 11 bases between them. The germline V gene has CDR1 SQVTM and CDR2 ANQGSEA. CDR3 length equals 12 residues. CDR3 in DNA: TGCAGCGGCGAAGTACTAAACTATGGCTACACCTTC. Translation: CSGEVLNYGYTF.

The chain uses TRBV7-8 and TRBJ2-6; TRBD1 agrees at 8 bases. The CDR3 contains 16 residues. The V and J ends lost 5 bases and 2 bases, in that order; junction bases with no gene match: 5. Germline V gives CDR1 SGHVS, CDR2 FQNEAQ. This CDR3 reads CASSPGQGPGANVLTF. In DNA form, the CDR3 reads TGTGCCAGCAGCCCCGGACAGGGCCCTGGGGCCAACGTCCTGACTTTC.

The chain carries TRBV3-1 (or the pseudogene TRBV3-2) and TRBJ2-7; D gene unclear. V lost 4 bases, J lost 1 base, and 11 bases lay in between. The CDR3 spans 14 residues. Looked up from germline, CDR1 is LGHDT and CDR2 is YNNKEL (reference sequence). The CDR3 here is CASSLRHFSYEQYF. CDR3 DNA sequence: TGTGCCAGCAGCCTACGACATTTTTCCTACGAGCAGTACTTC.

The J gene is TRBJ2-1, the V gene TRBV18, with TRBD1 matching 9 bases. There are 17 residues in the CDR3. V shed 1 base and J 3 bases; nucleotides not matched to a gene: 7. Germline V lookup: CDR1 KGHSH, CDR2 LQKENI. In nucleotides, the CDR3 is TGTGCCAGCTCACCACTTACGGGACAGGGTGTCTACAATGAGCAGTTCTTC. Amino acid sequence: CASSPLTGQGVYNEQFF. The whole variable domain, remainder taken from reference TRBV18 and TRBJ2-1, is NAGVMQNPRHLVRRRGQEARLRCSPMKGHSHVYWYRQLPEEGLKFMVYLQKENIIDESGMPKERFSAEFPKEGPSILRIQQVVRGDSAAYFCASSPLTGQGVYNEQFFGPGTRLTVL.